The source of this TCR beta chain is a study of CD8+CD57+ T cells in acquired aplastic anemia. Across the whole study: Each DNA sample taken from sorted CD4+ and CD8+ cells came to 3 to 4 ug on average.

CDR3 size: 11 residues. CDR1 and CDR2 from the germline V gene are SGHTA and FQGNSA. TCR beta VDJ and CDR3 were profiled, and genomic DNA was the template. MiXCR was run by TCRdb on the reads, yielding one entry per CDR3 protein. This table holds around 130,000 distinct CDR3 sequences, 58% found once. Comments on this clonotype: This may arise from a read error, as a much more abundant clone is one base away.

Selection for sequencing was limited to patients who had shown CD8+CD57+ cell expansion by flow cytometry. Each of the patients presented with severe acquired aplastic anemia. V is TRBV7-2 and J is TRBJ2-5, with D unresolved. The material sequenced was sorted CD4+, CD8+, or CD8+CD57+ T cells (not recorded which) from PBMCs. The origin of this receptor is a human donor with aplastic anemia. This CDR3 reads CASSFSETQCF. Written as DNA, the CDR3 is TGTGCCAGCAGCTTCTCGGAGACCCAGTGCTTC.